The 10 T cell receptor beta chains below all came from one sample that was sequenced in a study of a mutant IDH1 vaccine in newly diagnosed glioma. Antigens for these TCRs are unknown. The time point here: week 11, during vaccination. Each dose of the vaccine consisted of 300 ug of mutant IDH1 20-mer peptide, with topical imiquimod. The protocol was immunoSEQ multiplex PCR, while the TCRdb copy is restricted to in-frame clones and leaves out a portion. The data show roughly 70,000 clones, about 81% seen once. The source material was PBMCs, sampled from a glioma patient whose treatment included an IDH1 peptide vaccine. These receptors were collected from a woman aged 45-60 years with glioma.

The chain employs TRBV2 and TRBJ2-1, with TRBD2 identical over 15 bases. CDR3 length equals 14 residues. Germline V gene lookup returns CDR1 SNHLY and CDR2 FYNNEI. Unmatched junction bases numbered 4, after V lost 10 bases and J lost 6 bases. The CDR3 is CATRGLAGGNEQFF. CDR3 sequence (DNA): TGTGCCACGAGGGGACTAGCGGGGGGCAATGAGCAGTTCTTC.

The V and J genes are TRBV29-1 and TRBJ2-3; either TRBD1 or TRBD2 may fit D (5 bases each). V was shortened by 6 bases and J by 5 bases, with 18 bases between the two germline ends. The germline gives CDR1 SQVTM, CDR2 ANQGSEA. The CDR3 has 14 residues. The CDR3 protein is CSVRDRPPGDTQYF. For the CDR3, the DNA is TGCAGCGTCAGGGACCGACCGCCTGGAGATACGCAGTATTTT.

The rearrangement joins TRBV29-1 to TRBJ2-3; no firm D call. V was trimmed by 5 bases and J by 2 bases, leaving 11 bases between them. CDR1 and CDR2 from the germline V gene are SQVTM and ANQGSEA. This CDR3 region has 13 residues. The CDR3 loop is CSVRKQFTDTQYF. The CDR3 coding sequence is TGCAGCGTTAGGAAACAGTTCACAGATACGCAGTATTTT.

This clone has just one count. The CDR3 region is CASSFGPGGPDTGELFF. In DNA, the CDR3 is TGTGCCAGCAGCTTCGGACCGGGGGGGCCGGACACCGGGGAGCTGTTTTTT. The V gene is TRBV9, the J gene TRBJ2-2, with 8 bases identical to TRBD2. The CDR3 totals 17 residues. Germline lookup yields CDR1 SGDLS and CDR2 YYNGEE. V lost 4 bases, J lost 3 bases, and 11 bases stayed unmatched.

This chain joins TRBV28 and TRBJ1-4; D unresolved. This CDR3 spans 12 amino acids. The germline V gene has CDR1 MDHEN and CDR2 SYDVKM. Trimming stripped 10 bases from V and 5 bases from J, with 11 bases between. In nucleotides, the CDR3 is TGTGCCACCCGGGCCCTGAATGAAAAACTGTTTTTT. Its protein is CATRALNEKLFF.

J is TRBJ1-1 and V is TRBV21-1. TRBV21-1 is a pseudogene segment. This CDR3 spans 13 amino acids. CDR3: CASIGGGYTEAFF. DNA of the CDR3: TGTGCCAGCATTGGGGGAGGGTACACTGAAGCTTTCTTT.

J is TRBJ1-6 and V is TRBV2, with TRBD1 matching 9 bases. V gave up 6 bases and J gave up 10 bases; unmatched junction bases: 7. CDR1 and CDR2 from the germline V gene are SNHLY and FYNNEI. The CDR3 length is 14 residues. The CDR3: CASSLQGAGSPLHF. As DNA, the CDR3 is TGTGCCAGCAGCCTACAGGGGGCAGGATCACCCCTCCACTTT.

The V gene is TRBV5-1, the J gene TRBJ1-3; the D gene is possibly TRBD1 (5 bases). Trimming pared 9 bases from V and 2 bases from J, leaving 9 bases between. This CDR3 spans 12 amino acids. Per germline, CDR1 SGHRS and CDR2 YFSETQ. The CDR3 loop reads CATGAPGNTIYF. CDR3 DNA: TGCGCCACCGGGGCTCCTGGAAACACCATATATTTT. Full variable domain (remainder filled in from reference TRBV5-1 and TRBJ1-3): KAGVTQTPRYLIKTRGQQVTLSCSPISGHRSVSWYQQTPGQGLQFLFEYFSETQRNKGNFPGRFSGRQFSNSRSEMNVSTLELGDSALYLCATGAPGNTIYFGEGSWLTVV.

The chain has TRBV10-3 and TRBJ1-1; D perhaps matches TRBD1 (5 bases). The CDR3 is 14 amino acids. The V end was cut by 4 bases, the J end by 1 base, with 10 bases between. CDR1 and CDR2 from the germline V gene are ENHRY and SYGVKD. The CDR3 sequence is CAISGVGGNTEAFF. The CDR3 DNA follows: TGTGCCATCAGTGGGGTCGGGGGGAACACTGAAGCTTTCTTT.

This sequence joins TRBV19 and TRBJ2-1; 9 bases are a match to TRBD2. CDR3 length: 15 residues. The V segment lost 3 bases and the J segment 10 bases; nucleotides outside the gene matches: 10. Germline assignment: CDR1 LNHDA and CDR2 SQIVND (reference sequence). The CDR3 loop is CASSISSGGLREQFF. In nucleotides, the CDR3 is TGTGCCAGTAGTATTTCCAGCGGGGGGTTGAGGGAGCAGTTCTTC.